This T cell receptor beta chain originates from a study of beta chain features in type 1 diabetes. From germline, CDR1 is PRHDT and CDR2 FYEKMQ (reference sequence). The CDR3 loop spans 14 amino acids. Trimming removed 5 bases from V and 11 bases from J; junction bases left unmatched: 12. As concerns this clone: What it recognizes is unknown.

One heparinised draw, averaging roughly 100 mL, was taken per donor. Every isolated RNA sample was fully reverse transcribed, so sequencing captured expressed TCRB transcripts. Assay used: immunoSEQ multiplex PCR; TCRdb lists only in-frame clones, some missing. The table has more than 200,000 clones, 16% seen once. Study-level findings and limits: For Type 1 diabetes patients, all four CD4+ subsets carried TCRB CDR3s that were moderately but significantly shorter.

Sequencing was performed on naive CD4+ T cells from blood. The origin of this receptor is a man under 40 with type 1 diabetes. The chain recombines TRBV13 with TRBJ2-1; 7 bases line up with TRBD1. This CDR3 is CASSLDRMSGKQFF. The CDR3 DNA reads as TGTGCCAGCAGCCTGGACAGGATGAGCGGAAAGCAGTTCTTC.